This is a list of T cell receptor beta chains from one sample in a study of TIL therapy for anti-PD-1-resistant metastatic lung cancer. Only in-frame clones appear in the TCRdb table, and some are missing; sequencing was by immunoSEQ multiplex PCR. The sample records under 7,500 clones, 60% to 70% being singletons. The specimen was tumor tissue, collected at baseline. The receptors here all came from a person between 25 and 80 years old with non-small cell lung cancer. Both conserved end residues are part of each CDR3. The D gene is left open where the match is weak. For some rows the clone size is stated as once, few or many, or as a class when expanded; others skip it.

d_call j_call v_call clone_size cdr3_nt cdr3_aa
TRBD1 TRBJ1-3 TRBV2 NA TGTGCCAGCGGACGAGGGTACAGGGGCTCTGGAAACACCATATATTTT CASGRGYRGSGNTIYF
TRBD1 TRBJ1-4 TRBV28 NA TGTGCCAGCAGTACACCGGGACAGGGGGCCTTTAATGAAAAACTGTTTTTT CASSTPGQGAFNEKLFF
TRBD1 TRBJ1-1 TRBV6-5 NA TGTGCCAGCAGAAGGGACAGCGGCGTCGTTTCTGAAGCTTTCTTT CASRRDSGVVSEAFF
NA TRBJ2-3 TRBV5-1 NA TGCGCCAGCAGCTTGGGGGTGGACACAGATACGCAGTATTTT CASSLGVDTDTQYF
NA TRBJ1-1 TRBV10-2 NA TGCGCCAGCGGGTCGGGGGGCATGAACACTGAAGCTTTCTTT CASGSGGMNTEAFF
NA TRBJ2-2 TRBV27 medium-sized TGTGCCAGCAGTCGAGGCAGCACCGGGGAGCTGTTTTTT CASSRGSTGELFF
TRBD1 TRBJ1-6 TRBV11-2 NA TGTGCCAGCAGTCAAGGACAGGGCGGGTCACCCCTCCACTTT CASSQGQGGSPLHF
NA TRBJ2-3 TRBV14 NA TGTGCCAGCAGCCACATTCCTCCAGATACGCAGTATTTT CASSHIPPDTQYF
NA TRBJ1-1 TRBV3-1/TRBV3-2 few TGTGCCAGCAGACTTCAAGGGACCGGGGAAGCTTTCTTT CASRLQGTGEAFF
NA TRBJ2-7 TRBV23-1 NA TGCGCCAGCAGCCAACGGACAAACTACGAGCAGTACTTC CASSQRTNYEQYF
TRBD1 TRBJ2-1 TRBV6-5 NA TGTGCCAGCAGTTACTCGAACAGGGGACCGTACAATGAGCAGTTCTTC CASSYSNRGPYNEQFF
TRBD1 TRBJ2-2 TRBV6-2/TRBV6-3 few TGTGCCAGCAGTTATGGGACAGGGAAACTGTTTTTT CASSYGTGKLFF
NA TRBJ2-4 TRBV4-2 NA TGTGCCAGCAGCCAAGCTCCGACTGGGACCAAAAACATTCAGTACTTC CASSQAPTGTKNIQYF
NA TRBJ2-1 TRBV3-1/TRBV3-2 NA TGTGCCAGCAGCCAAGGTGTAGTCGGCTACAATGAGCAGTTCTTC CASSQGVVGYNEQFF
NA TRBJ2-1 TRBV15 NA TGTGCCACCAGCAGTCCCTTTGAGCAGTTCTTC CATSSPFEQFF
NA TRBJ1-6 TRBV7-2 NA TGTGCCAGCAGCTTTAGCAGGGGTAATTCACCCCTCCACTTT CASSFSRGNSPLHF
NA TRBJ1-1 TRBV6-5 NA TGTGCCAGCAGTTATAGACAGGCCGCTGAAGCTTTCTTT CASSYRQAAEAFF
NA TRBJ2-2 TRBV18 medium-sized TGTGCCAGCTCCCCACCGAACACCGGGGAGCTGTTTTTT CASSPPNTGELFF
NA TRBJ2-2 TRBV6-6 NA TGTGCCAGCAGCCCGGGGACGGTAAACACCGGGGAGCTGTTTTTT CASSPGTVNTGELFF
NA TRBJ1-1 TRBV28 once TGTGCCAGCGGCCGAAGGGGAGCGAACACTGAAGCTTTCTTT CASGRRGANTEAFF
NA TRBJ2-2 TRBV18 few TGTGCCAGCTCACCGGAGTCCTACACCGGGGAGCTGTTTTTT CASSPESYTGELFF
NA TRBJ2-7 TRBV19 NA TGTGCCAGTAGTGGGGTTTCCGAGCAGTACTTC CASSGVSEQYF
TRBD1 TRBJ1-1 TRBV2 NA TGTGCCAGCAGTGAGGACAGGGGGAGAGGCACTGAAGCTTTCTTT CASSEDRGRGTEAFF
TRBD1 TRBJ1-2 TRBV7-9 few TGTGCCAGCACTTCCGGACAGGGGGCTTTGCATGGCTACACCTTC CASTSGQGALHGYTF
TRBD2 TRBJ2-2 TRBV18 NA TGTGCCAGCTCACCAACTAGCGGGAGTGGCAGCGGGGAGCTGTTTTTT CASSPTSGSGSGELFF
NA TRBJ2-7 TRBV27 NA TGTGCCAGCAGTTTATCGATCGGGGTCTCCTACGAGCAGTACTTC CASSLSIGVSYEQYF
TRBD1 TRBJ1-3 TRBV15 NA TGTGCCACCAGCAGTAGGGACAGAGGGGGAAACACCATATATTTT CATSSRDRGGNTIYF
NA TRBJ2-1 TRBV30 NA TGTGCCTGGAGTGTACACGACTACTCCTACAATGAGCAGTTCTTC CAWSVHDYSYNEQFF
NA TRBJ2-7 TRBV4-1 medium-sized TGCGCCAGCAGCCAAGACCCTGGGAAAGTCTACGAGCAGTACTTC CASSQDPGKVYEQYF
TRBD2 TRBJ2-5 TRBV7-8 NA TGTGCCAGCAGCTTAGCCGGGGGGTTCGGAGAGACCCAGTACTTC CASSLAGGFGETQYF
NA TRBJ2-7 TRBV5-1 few TGCGCCAGCAGCTTGGCCGTCAACCGACTAGTAGATGAGCAGTACTTC CASSLAVNRLVDEQYF
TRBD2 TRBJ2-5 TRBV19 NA TGTGCCAGTAGTACCCAGGGACTAGCGAGGGAGACCCAGTACTTC CASSTQGLARETQYF
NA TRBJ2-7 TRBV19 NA TGTGCCAGTAGTGAAGGGTACTACGAGCAGTACTTC CASSEGYYEQYF
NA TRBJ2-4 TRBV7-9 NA TGTGCCAGCAGCCCCCGCCGGTCGGCAGGGGACATTCAGTACTTC CASSPRRSAGDIQYF
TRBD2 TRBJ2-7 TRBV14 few TGTGCCAGCAGCCAAGCGTCTAGCGGGAGGGGCGAGCAGTACTTC CASSQASSGRGEQYF
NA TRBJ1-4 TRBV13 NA TGTGCCAGCAGCGTCTCCTCTTCCTGGGGGGGTGAAAAACTGTTTTTT CASSVSSSWGGEKLFF
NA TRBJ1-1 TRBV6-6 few TGTGCCAGTGCCGACGGCCAAAACACTGAAGCTTTCTTT CASADGQNTEAFF
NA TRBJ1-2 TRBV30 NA TGTGCCTGGAATCGCGACGCCACGGAGGGCTACACCTTC CAWNRDATEGYTF
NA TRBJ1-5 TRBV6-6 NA TGTGCCAGCAGTTATTTTGGGTCGCTTAGCAATCAGCCCCAGCATTTT CASSYFGSLSNQPQHF
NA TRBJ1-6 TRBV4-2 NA TGTGCCAGCAGCCAAGACACGTCGGGCTATAATTCACCCCTCCACTTT CASSQDTSGYNSPLHF
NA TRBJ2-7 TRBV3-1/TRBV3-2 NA TGTGCCAGCAGCTCCGACGGACCCCTGAGCTCCTACGAGCAGTACTTC CASSSDGPLSSYEQYF
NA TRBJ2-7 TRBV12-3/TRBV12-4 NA TGTGCCAGCAGTCGACAGGCCCGGGAGCAGTACTTC CASSRQAREQYF
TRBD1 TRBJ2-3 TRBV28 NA TGTGCCAGCAGTTTACAGGGGGTCACAGATACGCAGTATTTT CASSLQGVTDTQYF
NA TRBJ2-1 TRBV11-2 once TGTGCCAGCAGCTTAGTTGAGACTGCCCAGATCTTC CASSLVETAQIF
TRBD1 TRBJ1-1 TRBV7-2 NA TGTGCCAGCAGCTTAAAACCCACAGGGGGGCCCTTTGTGGGCACTGAAGCTTTCTTT CASSLKPTGGPFVGTEAFF
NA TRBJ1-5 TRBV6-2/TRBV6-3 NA TGTGCCAGCAGTTATACAGCGGAACAGCCCCAGCATTTT CASSYTAEQPQHF
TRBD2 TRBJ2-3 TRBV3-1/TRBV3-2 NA TGTGCCAGCAGCCGGACTAGCGGAGCAGATACGCAGTATTTT CASSRTSGADTQYF
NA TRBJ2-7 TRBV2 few TGTGCCAGCAGCCTCCAGGTCTACGAGCAGTACTTC CASSLQVYEQYF
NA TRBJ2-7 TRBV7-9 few TGTGCCAGCAGCCTACTAGACAGGAGCTCCTACGAGCAGTACTTC CASSLLDRSSYEQYF
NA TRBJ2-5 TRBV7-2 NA TGTGCCAGCAGCTTGGGGATGACTAAACAAGAGACCCAGTACTTC CASSLGMTKQETQYF
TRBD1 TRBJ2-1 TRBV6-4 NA TGTGCCAGCAGTGAGGAGACAGGGGGCAACAATGAGCAGTTCTTC CASSEETGGNNEQFF
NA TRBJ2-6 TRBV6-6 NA TGTGCCAGCAGACTCCAGGACTCTGGGGCCAACGTCCTGACTTTC CASRLQDSGANVLTF
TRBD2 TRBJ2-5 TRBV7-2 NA TGTGCCAGCAGCTTAGGTCCGGGAGGAGGAGAGACCCAGTACTTC CASSLGPGGGETQYF
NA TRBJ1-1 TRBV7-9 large TGTGCCAGCAAGACAAGGACTGAAGCTTTCTTT CASKTRTEAFF
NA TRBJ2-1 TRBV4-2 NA TGTGCCAGCAGCCAAGATTATGGGCTCGGGGGCCTGAGCAATGAGCAGTTCTTC CASSQDYGLGGLSNEQFF
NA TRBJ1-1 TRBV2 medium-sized TGTGCCAGCAGTGAACAGGGACCGAACACTGAAGCTTTCTTT CASSEQGPNTEAFF
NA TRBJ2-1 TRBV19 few TGTGCCAGTAGTATTCCGCGGGGTAGCTCCTACAATGAGCAGTTCTTC CASSIPRGSSYNEQFF
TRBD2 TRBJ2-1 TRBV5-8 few TGTGCCAGCGGCGGGACTAGCGGTAGCTCCTACAATGAGCAGTTCTTC CASGGTSGSSYNEQFF
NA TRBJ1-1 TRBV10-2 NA TGCGCCAGCAATGGGGGAGTGAACACTGAAGCTTTCTTT CASNGGVNTEAFF
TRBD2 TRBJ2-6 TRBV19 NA TGTGCCAGTAGTATCCTCGGGGGGTTTGGGGCCAACGTCCTGACTTTC CASSILGGFGANVLTF